The 21 T cell receptor beta chains reported below all come from one sample, sequenced in a study of blood T cell repertoires in COVID-19. Here immunoSEQ multiplex PCR was the method, and the copy in TCRdb shows in-frame clones only, minus some. The data hold approximately 190,000 clones, with roughly four fifths observed a single time. The material sequenced was PBMCs or T cells enriched from blood (not recorded which). The receptors here all came from a man aged 35 to 55 who had recovered from COVID-19.

V is TRBV5-1 and J is TRBJ2-7; maybe TRBD1 (6 bases). Germline V CDR1 and CDR2: SGHRS, YFSETQ. V gave up 6 bases and J gave up 2 bases, with 15 bases separating them. The CDR3 totals 14 residues. The CDR3 protein is CASKLSGEAYEQYF. Written as DNA, the CDR3 is TGCGCCAGCAAGTTATCAGGGGAAGCCTACGAGCAGTACTTC.

The chain joins TRBV12-3 or TRBV12-4 to TRBJ1-2; possible D gene TRBD1, 5 bases. Trimming stripped 4 bases from V and 5 bases from J, with 11 bases between. The CDR3 is 13 amino acids. The CDR3: CASSSQGWYGYTF. CDR3 sequence (DNA): TGTGCCAGCAGTTCTCAGGGTTGGTATGGCTACACCTTC.

The rearrangement uses TRBV30 and TRBJ1-2, with D maybe TRBD1 (6 bases). Germline-derived CDR1 and CDR2 are GTSNPN and SVGIG (reference sequence). Trimming cost V 6 bases and J 7 bases, with 18 bases left between them. The CDR3 runs to 13 residues. In nucleotides, the CDR3 is TGTGCCTGTTCAGTGGGACACCTCCTTGGCTACACCTTC. Protein product: CACSVGHLLGYTF.

The V and J genes are TRBV7-2 and TRBJ1-5, with D perhaps TRBD1 (5 bases). V was trimmed by 1 base and J by 4 bases, leaving 11 bases between them. From germline, CDR1 is SGHTA and CDR2 FQGNSA. The CDR3 runs 15 residues. DNA for the CDR3: TGTGCCAGCAGCTTAGGAATGGGGGGGAATCAGCCCCAGCATTTT. It translates to CASSLGMGGNQPQHF.

This clone has just one count. This chain joins TRBV11-2 and TRBJ1-2; D might be TRBD1 (6 bases). The CDR3 spans 13 residues. Germline V CDR1 and CDR2: SGHAT, FQNNGV. The V end lost 4 bases, the J end lost 3 bases, and 9 bases lay between the germline ends. This CDR3 is CASSSSGDYGYTF. The CDR3 DNA follows: TGTGCCAGCAGCTCGTCAGGGGACTATGGCTACACCTTC.

The chain has TRBV5-4 and TRBJ2-7; D is possibly TRBD1 (5 bases). Between the trimmed V and J ends, which lost 2 bases and 2 bases, there was a span of 8 bases. The CDR3 is 13 residues long. Germline V lookup: CDR1 SGHNT, CDR2 YYREEE (reference sequence). CDR3 in amino acids: CASSFDRAYEQYF. In nucleotides, the CDR3 is TGTGCCAGCAGCTTTGACAGAGCCTACGAGCAGTACTTC.

This clone has only a few counts. This rearrangement joins TRBV3-1 (or the pseudogene TRBV3-2) to TRBJ2-7; TRBD1 aligns across 9 bases. CDR3 length: 19 amino acids. V lost 1 base, J lost 2 bases, and 15 bases stayed unmatched. Germline V CDR1 and CDR2: LGHDT, YNNKEL (reference sequence). This CDR3 reads CASSQVFKIPRTGAYEQYF. The CDR3 DNA follows: TGTGCCAGCAGCCAAGTCTTCAAAATTCCTCGGACAGGGGCCTACGAGCAGTACTTC.

This clone was detected only a few times. The rearrangement links TRBV18 to TRBJ1-1, with D possibly being TRBD1 (5 bases). This CDR3 has 16 amino acids. V was clipped by 2 bases and J by 0 bases, with 13 bases between them. Germline lookup yields CDR1 KGHSH and CDR2 LQKENI. CDR3 sequence (DNA): TGTGCCAGCTCACCAAGCGGGGGGATAGTGAACACTGAAGCTTTCTTT. This codes for CASSPSGGIVNTEAFF.

The rearrangement uses TRBV5-1 and TRBJ1-2; TRBD1 matches 11 bases. There are 19 residues in the CDR3. The V and J ends lost 4 bases and 0 bases, in that order; junction bases with no gene match: 14. The germline gives CDR1 SGHRS, CDR2 YFSETQ. The CDR3 nucleotides read TGCGCCAGCAGCCGGGAGCTATCGGGACAGGGGGGACCTAACTATGGCTACACCTTC. It specifies CASSRELSGQGGPNYGYTF.

This clone came up once. The V call is TRBV27, the J call TRBJ2-7; D may be TRBD1 (5 bases). The germline V gene encodes CDR1 MNHEY and CDR2 SMNVEV (reference sequence). Trimming left V 2 bases short and J 4 bases short, with 9 bases between. This CDR3 contains 13 residues. The CDR3 protein is CASSLGALYEQYF. CDR3 nucleotide sequence: TGTGCCAGCAGTTTAGGGGCCCTTTACGAGCAGTACTTC.

The rearrangement uses TRBV27 and TRBJ2-3; the D gene is possibly TRBD1 (5 bases). From germline, CDR1 is MNHEY and CDR2 SMNVEV (reference sequence). Trimming took off 6 bases at V and 2 bases at J, with 21 bases between the two ends. The CDR3 has 17 amino acids. CDR3 amino acids: CASSRLPKATVTDTQYF. The DNA of the CDR3 is TGTGCCAGCAGCCGATTACCTAAAGCGACAGTCACAGATACGCAGTATTTT.

This chain links TRBV4-1 with TRBJ1-1; no clear D. Germline V gene data show CDR1 as MGHRA and CDR2 as YSYEKL. The CDR3 sequence is 15 residues long. The germline V and J ends were trimmed by 0 bases and 7 bases, with 15 bases remaining between them. CDR3 protein: CASSQEPGKKGEAFF. The CDR3 DNA reads as TGCGCCAGCAGCCAAGAACCGGGGAAGAAGGGTGAAGCTTTCTTT.

The count of this clone is one. This chain uses TRBV3-1 (or the pseudogene TRBV3-2) with TRBJ2-5; possible D gene TRBD2, 6 bases. CDR1 and CDR2 (germline): LGHDT, YNNKEL (reference sequence). V lost 0 bases, J lost 5 bases, and 10 bases lay in between. CDR3 length: 14 residues. The CDR3 reads CASSQEIGGETQYF. The DNA of the CDR3 is TGTGCCAGCAGCCAAGAAATCGGGGGTGAGACCCAGTACTTC.

The rearrangement uses TRBV4-1 and TRBJ1-6, with 7 positions matching TRBD1. The CDR3 runs 18 residues. Germline V gene lookup returns CDR1 MGHRA and CDR2 YSYEKL. Unmatched junction bases numbered 15, after V lost 0 bases and J lost 10 bases. CDR3 in DNA: TGCGCCAGCAGCCAAGAGATGATTCGACAGGGACGTCGATCACCCCTCCACTTT. It yields the protein CASSQEMIRQGRRSPLHF.

With respect to this clone: Additional DNA sequences in this sample encode the identical CDR3. The chain combines TRBV29-1 with TRBJ1-2, with D possibly TRBD1 on 6 matching bases. V was pared by 4 bases and J by 6 bases, with 9 bases between. CDR3 size: 11 residues. Looked up from germline, CDR1 is SQVTM and CDR2 is ANQGSEA. The chain's CDR3 is CSVVAGDGYTF. The CDR3 region has the DNA TGCAGCGTTGTTGCAGGGGATGGCTACACCTTC.

V usage is TRBV5-1 and J usage is TRBJ2-1; 9 bases fit TRBD1. Per germline, CDR1 SGHRS and CDR2 YFSETQ. The length of the CDR3 is 16 residues. After removal of 4 bases from V and 4 bases from J, the junction contained 9 bases not matched to a gene. The CDR3 DNA follows: TGCGCCAGCAGCGAAGTAACAGGGGGCAAATACAATGAGCAGTTCTTC. This gives the protein CASSEVTGGKYNEQFF. The full variable domain, with the rest looked up from reference TRBV5-1 and TRBJ2-1, is KAGVTQTPRYLIKTRGQQVTLSCSPISGHRSVSWYQQTPGQGLQFLFEYFSETQRNKGNFPGRFSGRQFSNSRSEMNVSTLELGDSALYLCASSEVTGGKYNEQFFGPGTRLTVL.

The chain joins TRBV18 to TRBJ1-1; TRBD1 aligns across 10 bases. The V and J ends lost 5 bases and 5 bases, in that order; junction bases with no gene match: 8. The germline V gene encodes CDR1 KGHSH and CDR2 LQKENI. The CDR3 length is 15 residues. Here the CDR3 DNA reads TGTGCCAGCTCATCTTACGGGACAGGGGTTACTGAAGCTTTCTTT. It encodes CASSSYGTGVTEAFF.

The chain is built from TRBV5-4 and TRBJ1-1, with a weak D call TRBD1 (5 bases). The germline CDR1 and CDR2 sequences are SGHNT and YYREEE (reference sequence). The ends were cut back, 4 bases at V and 6 bases at J, with 16 bases in the middle. The CDR3 has 14 amino acids. The CDR3 nucleotides read TGTGCCAGCAGCCCCCGGGTAGGGGCCTCTGAAGCTTTCTTT. Amino acid sequence: CASSPRVGASEAFF.

The CDR3 nucleotides are TGTGCCAGCAGCCCCCGTACTGCGGGACAGAACTATGGCTACACCTTC. This encodes CASSPRTAGQNYGYTF. J is TRBJ1-2 and V is TRBV5-8; 7 positions match TRBD1. From germline, CDR1 is SGHTS and CDR2 YDEGEE. The CDR3 consists of 16 residues. The junction had 11 bases not matched to a gene; V was cut back by 4 bases and J by 2 bases.

V and J are TRBV7-9 and TRBJ2-1, with a possible D match to TRBD1 (6 bases). Trimming stripped 1 base from V and 6 bases from J, with 13 bases between. Germline V gives CDR1 SEHNR, CDR2 FQNEAQ (reference sequence). CDR3 length: 15 amino acids. The CDR3 region has the DNA TGTGCCAGCAGCTTAGGGACAGAGTTTGGCAATGAGCAGTTCTTC. As protein: CASSLGTEFGNEQFF.

This clone was seen just once. The chain uses TRBV21-1 and TRBJ1-5; TRBD1, the table's D call, was not compared with the DNA. TRBV21-1 is a pseudogene segment. This CDR3 spans 13 amino acids. The CDR3 is CARINRVNQPQHF. CDR3 sequence (DNA): TGTGCCAGGATCAACAGGGTGAATCAGCCCCAGCATTTT.